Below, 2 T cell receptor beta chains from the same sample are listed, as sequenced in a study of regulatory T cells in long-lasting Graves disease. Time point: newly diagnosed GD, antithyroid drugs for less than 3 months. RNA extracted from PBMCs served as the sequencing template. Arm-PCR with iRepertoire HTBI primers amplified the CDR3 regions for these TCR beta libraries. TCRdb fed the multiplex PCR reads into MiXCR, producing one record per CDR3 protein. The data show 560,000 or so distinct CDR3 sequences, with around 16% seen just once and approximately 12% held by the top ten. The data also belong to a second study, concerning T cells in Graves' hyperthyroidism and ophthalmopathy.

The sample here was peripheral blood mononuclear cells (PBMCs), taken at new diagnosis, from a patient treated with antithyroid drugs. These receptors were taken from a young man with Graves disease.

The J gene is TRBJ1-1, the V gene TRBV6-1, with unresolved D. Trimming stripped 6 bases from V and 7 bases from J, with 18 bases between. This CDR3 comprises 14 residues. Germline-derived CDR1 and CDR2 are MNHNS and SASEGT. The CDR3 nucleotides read TGTGCCAGCAGCGGACTGATGGGTAGCGGTGAAGCTTTCTTT. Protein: CASSGLMGSGEAFF.

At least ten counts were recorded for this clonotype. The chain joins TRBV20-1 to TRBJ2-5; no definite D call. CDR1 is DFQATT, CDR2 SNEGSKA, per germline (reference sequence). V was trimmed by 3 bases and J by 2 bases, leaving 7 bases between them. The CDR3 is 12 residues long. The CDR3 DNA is TGCAGTGCTAGGGACGGACAAGAGACCCAGTACTTC. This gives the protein CSARDGQETQYF.